This entry lists 9 T cell receptor beta chains sequenced from one sample in a study of blood T cell repertoires in COVID-19. Profiled with immunoSEQ multiplex PCR; TCRdb holds only in-frame clones, not every one. The sample shows about 130,000 clones, roughly 80% of them seen only once. Sample: peripheral blood. Receptors were obtained from a man between 60 and 75 years old with acute or convalescent COVID-19.

The V call is TRBV28, the J call TRBJ1-2; D gene ambiguous. Germline V gives CDR1 MDHEN, CDR2 SYDVKM. V lost 7 bases and J 4 bases, leaving 13 bases between the germline ends. The CDR3 is 13 residues long. The CDR3 nucleotides are TGTGCCAGCACCCCGACGGGTGGCTATGGCTACACCTTC. Translated: CASTPTGGYGYTF.

The V gene is TRBV11-3, the J gene TRBJ2-7, with 7 positions matching TRBD2. This CDR3 spans 18 amino acids. CDR1 and CDR2 from the germline V gene are SGHNT and YENEEA. With V trimmed by 0 bases and J by 1 base, 12 bases remained unmatched. CDR3 DNA: TGTGCCAGCAGCTTAGAATCCCCTATCGGGGGGACGTCCTACGAGCAGTACTTC. Translated, it gives CASSLESPIGGTSYEQYF.

This chain joins TRBV7-3 and TRBJ2-7; D unresolved. The CDR3 has 15 residues. Per germline, CDR1 SGHTA and CDR2 FQGTGA. Deletions cut 5 bases from V and 0 bases from J, with 14 bases between. CDR3 sequence reads: CASSPFAGDSYEQYF. The CDR3 nucleotides are TGTGCCAGCAGCCCCTTCGCAGGTGACTCCTACGAGCAGTACTTC.

The chain has TRBV3-1 (or the pseudogene TRBV3-2) and TRBJ2-2; maybe TRBD1 (6 bases). Trimming took off 0 bases at V and 4 bases at J, with 9 bases between the two ends. The CDR3 is 15 residues long. Germline V lookup: CDR1 LGHDT, CDR2 YNNKEL (reference sequence). This CDR3 is CASSQDTGLTGELFF. The CDR3 coding sequence is TGTGCCAGCAGCCAAGATACAGGGCTCACCGGGGAGCTGTTTTTT.

This clone has more than one count but fewer than ten. The chain employs TRBV10-1 and TRBJ2-1; TRBD2 agrees at 8 bases. The trim removed 3 bases at V and 6 bases at J, leaving 7 bases unmatched. From germline, CDR1 is WNHNN and CDR2 SYGVQD (reference sequence). The CDR3 spans 15 residues. The CDR3 loop reads CASSDGTRGSNEQFF. As DNA, the CDR3 is TGCGCCAGCAGTGATGGGACTAGGGGGTCCAATGAGCAGTTCTTC.

This chain links TRBV6-6 with TRBJ2-7; 12 nucleotides align to TRBD2. The CDR3 is 18 amino acids. The germline V gene encodes CDR1 MNHNY and CDR2 SVGAGI (reference sequence). Trimming cost V 5 bases and J 2 bases; bases outside gene matches: 13. This CDR3 is CASSRSFTSGRTPYEQYF. The CDR3 nucleotides are TGTGCCAGCAGTAGATCCTTTACTAGCGGGAGGACCCCCTACGAGCAGTACTTC.

DNA for the CDR3: TGTGCCAGCTCACCCGAGACAGGGTCGGGCACTGAAGCTTTCTTT. Protein: CASSPETGSGTEAFF. The chain has TRBV18 and TRBJ1-1; 7 bases align to TRBD1. V shed 3 bases, J shed 4 bases, and the junction held 8 bases outside the gene matches. CDR3 size: 15 residues. Germline CDR1 KGHSH, CDR2 LQKENI.

This clone was detected many times. The rearrangement joins TRBV18 to TRBJ2-1, with TRBD2 matching over 8 bases. V shed 5 bases, J shed 6 bases, and the junction held 6 bases outside the gene matches. The CDR3 runs 14 residues. Germline V gene sequence: CDR1 KGHSH, CDR2 LQKENI. Written as DNA, the CDR3 is TGTGCCAGCTCATCCGACGGGAGGGCCAATGAGCAGTTCTTC. Translating it yields CASSSDGRANEQFF. The complete variable domain, with remaining parts taken from reference TRBV18 and TRBJ2-1, reads NAGVMQNPRHLVRRRGQEARLRCSPMKGHSHVYWYRQLPEEGLKFMVYLQKENIIDESGMPKERFSAEFPKEGPSILRIQQVVRGDSAAYFCASSSDGRANEQFFGPGTRLTVL.

A word on this clone: The sample carries other DNA sequences with the same CDR3. This rearrangement joins TRBV27 to TRBJ2-1; D is perhaps TRBD2 (6 bases). Germline V gene lookup returns CDR1 MNHEY and CDR2 SMNVEV (reference sequence). The CDR3 loop spans 15 amino acids. The V end was cut by 3 bases, the J end by 0 bases, with 9 bases between. CDR3 sequence: CASSLGRSSYNEQFF. The CDR3 nucleotides are TGTGCCAGCAGTTTGGGGAGGAGCTCCTACAATGAGCAGTTCTTC.